The entry that follows covers one T cell receptor beta chain sequence. The sample is drawn from a study of T cells after somatic rescue of genetic block. The V end was cut by 6 bases, the J end by 2 bases, with 7 bases between. From germline, CDR1 is SNHLY and CDR2 FYNNEI. The CDR3 is 12 amino acids. The method was immunoSEQ multiplex PCR; TCRdb's version includes in-frame clones alone and lacks a portion of them. The table shows over 95,000 clones, with about nine tenths occurring only once. This sequence originates from a woman aged 18 to 35. The chain has TRBV2 and TRBJ1-2; D gene unclear. The sample consisted of peripheral blood mononuclear cells (PBMCs). CDR3 region: CASREGNYGYTF. CDR3 DNA sequence: TGTGCCAGCAGGGAGGGAAACTATGGCTACACCTTC.